Shown below are 13 T cell receptor beta chains from a single sample sequenced in a study of blood T cell repertoires in COVID-19. Here immunoSEQ multiplex PCR was the method, and the copy in TCRdb shows in-frame clones only, minus some. The table has roughly 100,000 clones, 80% to 90% seen once. The sequencing input was peripheral blood. Source of these receptors: a man aged 80 or over with COVID-19, enrolled during active disease.

The rearrangement joins TRBV6-2 or TRBV6-3 to TRBJ1-1, with 7 bases matching TRBD1. CDR1 is MNHEY, CDR2 SVGEGT, per germline. This CDR3 is 13 amino acids long. V shed 2 bases, J shed 8 bases, and the junction held 5 bases outside the gene matches. In nucleotides, the CDR3 is TGTGCCAGCAGTTACCCGGGGACAGTAGAAGCTTTCTTT. The encoded protein is CASSYPGTVEAFF.

The rearrangement links TRBV7-9 to TRBJ2-3; 13 positions match TRBD2. J was trimmed by 6 bases and V by 0 bases; bases with no gene match: 6. Germline V gene sequence: CDR1 SEHNR, CDR2 FQNEAQ (reference sequence). The CDR3 runs 17 residues. The DNA for the CDR3 is TGTGCCAGCAGCTTAGCGGGACTAGCGGGAATAGGGGATACGCAGTATTTT. This encodes CASSLAGLAGIGDTQYF.

The V gene is TRBV6-5, the J gene TRBJ2-7; 9 bases map to TRBD1. The CDR3 totals 14 residues. V was clipped by 4 bases and J by 2 bases; unmatched bases: 3. Germline V lookup: CDR1 MNHEY, CDR2 SVGAGI. The DNA of the CDR3 is TGTGCCAGCAGTTTTGGACAGGGGCCCTACGAGCAGTACTTC. The encoded protein is CASSFGQGPYEQYF.

The J gene is TRBJ2-1, the V gene TRBV5-1, with TRBD1 as a possible D gene (6 bases). This CDR3 contains 16 residues. CDR1 is SGHRS, CDR2 YFSETQ, per germline. V lost 2 bases to trimming and J lost 3 bases, with 15 bases between them. The CDR3 is CASSFRPRDNYNEQFF. The CDR3 region has the DNA TGCGCCAGCAGCTTTAGGCCCCGGGACAACTACAATGAGCAGTTCTTC.

This clone came up a few times. The chain combines TRBV19 with TRBJ1-5, with 10 bases fitting TRBD1. The germline gives CDR1 LNHDA, CDR2 SQIVND (reference sequence). The CDR3 is made up of 15 amino acids. V lost 6 bases to trimming and J lost 7 bases; unmatched junction nucleotides: 9. This CDR3 reads CASRNGQGGGQPQHF. The CDR3 DNA follows: TGTGCCAGTAGAAATGGACAGGGGGGAGGACAGCCCCAGCATTTT.

V and J are TRBV27 and TRBJ1-5; TRBD1 agrees at 7 bases. This CDR3 has 16 amino acids. From germline, CDR1 is MNHEY and CDR2 SMNVEV (reference sequence). The V gene end was trimmed by 4 bases and the J gene end by 7 bases; junction bases not matched to a gene: 13. CDR3 residues: CASSSPTPDRDQPQHF. CDR3 nucleotides: TGTGCCAGCAGTTCCCCGACCCCCGACAGGGACCAGCCCCAGCATTTT.

This chain joins TRBV7-2 and TRBJ2-3; D may be TRBD2 (6 bases). CDR1 and CDR2 (germline): SGHTA, FQGNSA. The CDR3 length is 18 residues. Trimming took off 0 bases at V and 0 bases at J, with 16 bases between the two ends. CDR3 DNA sequence: TGTGCCAGCAGCTTAGCAGGGAAGGGAGGACCCAGCACAGATACGCAGTATTTT. Its protein is CASSLAGKGGPSTDTQYF.

The V call is TRBV6-1, the J call TRBJ1-1, with TRBD1 as a possible D gene (5 bases). In germline, CDR1 is MNHNS, CDR2 SASEGT. Between the trimmed V and J ends, which lost 3 bases and 12 bases, there was a span of 11 bases. The CDR3 has 11 residues. The CDR3 region is CASSDRARTFF. CDR3 sequence (DNA): TGTGCCAGCAGTGACAGGGCAAGAACTTTCTTT.

The J gene is TRBJ1-3, the V gene TRBV28, with no clear D. V lost 2 bases to trimming and J lost 0 bases, with 8 bases between them. This CDR3 is 15 amino acids long. Germline loops: CDR1 MDHEN, CDR2 SYDVKM. The DNA of the CDR3 is TGTGCCAGCAGTTTAAAAATCCGCTCTGGAAACACCATATATTTT. It encodes CASSLKIRSGNTIYF.

This chain joins TRBV6-6 and TRBJ2-3, with 10 nucleotides matching TRBD2. The germline gives CDR1 MNHNY, CDR2 SVGAGI (reference sequence). V shed 5 bases, J shed 6 bases, and the junction held 8 bases outside the gene matches. The CDR3 is 15 amino acids. Here the CDR3 reads CASSPSGGARDTQYF. The DNA of the CDR3 is TGTGCCAGCAGTCCCAGCGGGGGGGCCCGGGATACGCAGTATTTT.

The V gene is TRBV5-1, the J gene TRBJ2-3; 12 bases match TRBD2. The ends lost 2 bases at V and 2 bases at J; junction bases unmatched: 3. Germline V gene sequence: CDR1 SGHRS, CDR2 YFSETQ. The CDR3 is made up of 16 amino acids. The CDR3 DNA reads TGCGCCAGCAGCTTACTAGCGGGGGGTCCCACAGATACGCAGTATTTT. This sequence encodes CASSLLAGGPTDTQYF. Using reference TRBV5-1 and TRBJ2-3 for the parts outside the CDR3, the full variable domain is KAGVTQTPRYLIKTRGQQVTLSCSPISGHRSVSWYQQTPGQGLQFLFEYFSETQRNKGNFPGRFSGRQFSNSRSEMNVSTLELGDSALYLCASSLLAGGPTDTQYFGPGTRLTVL.

The rearrangement uses TRBV27 and TRBJ1-6, with 7 positions matching TRBD1. The trim removed 7 bases at V and 6 bases at J, leaving 12 bases unmatched. The germline gives CDR1 MNHEY, CDR2 SMNVEV (reference sequence). This CDR3 is built from 16 residues. DNA of the CDR3: TGTGCCAGCACCCCCTGGGCAGGGGGAGGTAATTCACCCCTCCACTTT. This translates into CASTPWAGGGNSPLHF.

The V gene is TRBV7-8, the J gene TRBJ2-7; D is perhaps TRBD2 (5 bases). The germline gives CDR1 SGHVS, CDR2 FQNEAQ. CDR3 length: 14 residues. The V end was cut by 1 base, the J end by 3 bases, with 10 bases between. In DNA form, the CDR3 reads TGTGCCAGCAGCTTAGTCGGGGTCCTCTACGAGCAGTACTTC. This gives the protein CASSLVGVLYEQYF.